This TCR beta chain was documented in a study of OX40 agonist ivuxolimab in advanced cancers. Across the study: Averaging about 60 years in age, with a range of 23 to 79, the cohort was approximately 84% male.

Clones were read by immunoSEQ multiplex PCR, and TCRdb kept only the in-frame ones, dropping some. This table holds tens of thousands of clones, about 85% found once. This CDR3 is built from 14 residues. Looked up from germline, CDR1 is SGHDT and CDR2 is YYEEEE. Losses at the gene ends were 3 bases for V and 5 bases for J; bases not matched to a gene: 7. The rearrangement joins TRBV5-6 to TRBJ2-5, with 7 bases identical to TRBD1. The sequence derives from an adult with an advanced solid tumor such as melanoma, head and neck, liver or kidney cancer. This specimen consisted of CD4+ or CD8+ T cells sorted from blood, obtained in a trial of the OX40 agonist ivuxolimab. In DNA, the CDR3 is TGTGCCAGCAGCTCTCCGACAGGGCTCGAGACCCAGTACTTC. It codes for CASSSPTGLETQYF. Variable domain in full (rest from reference TRBV5-6 and TRBJ2-5): DAGVTQSPTHLIKTRGQQVTLRCSPKSGHDTVSWYQQALGQGPQFIFQYYEEEERQRGNFPDRFSGHQFPNYSSELNVNALLLGDSALYLCASSSPTGLETQYFGPGTRLLVL.